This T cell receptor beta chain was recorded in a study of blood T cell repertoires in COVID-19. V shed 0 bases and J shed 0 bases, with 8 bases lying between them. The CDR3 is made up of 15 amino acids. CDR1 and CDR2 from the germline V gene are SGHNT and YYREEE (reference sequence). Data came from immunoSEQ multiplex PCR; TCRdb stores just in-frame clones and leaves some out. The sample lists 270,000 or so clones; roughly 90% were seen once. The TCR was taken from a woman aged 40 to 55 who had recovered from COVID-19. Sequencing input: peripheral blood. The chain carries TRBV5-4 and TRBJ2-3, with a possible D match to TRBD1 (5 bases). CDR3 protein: CASSLVAGSTDTQYF. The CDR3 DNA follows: TGTGCCAGCAGCTTGGTGGCAGGGAGCACAGATACGCAGTATTTT. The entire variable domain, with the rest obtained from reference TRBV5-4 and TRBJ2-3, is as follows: ETGVTQSPTHLIKTRGQQVTLRCSSQSGHNTVSWYQQALGQGPQFIFQYYREEENGRGNFPPRFSGLQFPNYSSELNVNALELDDSALYLCASSLVAGSTDTQYFGPGTRLTVL.